This T cell receptor (beta chain) derives from a study of T-cell memory formation after mild COVID-19. Study-level information: Clusters were largely donor specific. Overall study results and limits: Among clones contracting day 15 to 85, CD4/CD8 was balanced, whereas later expanders leaned CD4+. The main location of contracting CD4+ clones was CM and EM, and that of contracting CD8+ clones was EMRA. Cross-reactive memory seemingly joined, as some responding clones were found in pre-infection memory.

The CDR3 totals 17 residues. Trimming took 2 bases from V and 0 from J; bases not matched to a gene: 8. Germline CDR1 reads LGHNA; CDR2 reads YNFKEQ. About this clonotype: Its antigen is not identified.

TCRdb re-called the 5' RACE reads with MiXCR, one entry per CDR3 protein. Of approximately 250,000 distinct CDR3 sequences in the sample, roughly 15% were seen once. Source material: PBMCs or a T cell subset sorted from them (not recorded which). V and J are TRBV4-2 and TRBJ1-1; 8 bases are a match to TRBD1. The receptor's source is a young man who had mild COVID-19 (a few samples of this study predate the infection). Cell type and time point are not known. The CDR3 nucleotides read TGTGCCAGCAGCCAACCCTCCGGGACAGGCTTGAACACTGAAGCTTTCTTT. This sequence encodes CASSQPSGTGLNTEAFF.